This T cell receptor (beta chain) was obtained from a study of blood T cell repertoires in COVID-19 (dated by TCRdb to 2019 to 2021). In the study overall: Samples covering the acute and convalescent phases of COVID-19 were provided by collaborators in the United States, Italy and Spain. The prospective study material was composed of cDNA or gDNA derived from T cells, B-cell-depleted T cells, or PBMCs. Subjects who had been exposed to COVID-19, were actively infected with it, or had recovered from it provided the deeply sampled blood TCRbeta repertoires that made up the dataset. The repertoires were released in a freely available public database intended as a resource for research on the immune response to SARS-CoV-2. The samples were drawn from the first 160 participants of the ongoing ImmuneRACE study and from 1,200 or so subjects provided by 6 global collaborators. Nearly every sample came with metadata listing a de-identified subject ID, COVID-19 status, age in years and sex. Where available, HLA class I and class II types were taken from metadata supplied by the sample provider and were not determined by assay-based typing. Points the paper makes about the study in general: How much clinical and demographic metadata was included differed by source and by participant, and the metadata was provided uncurated.

There are a few counts of this clone. The antigen it recognizes is unknown. Per-base quality was not reported, and no clone a single base away is much larger than it. In the prospective study, participants were about 18 to 95 years old, resided in about two dozen geographic areas of the United States, and were enrolled through a virtual design. Cohort assignment in the prospective study relied on participant-reported clinical history from a screening survey and a study questionnaire. For ImmuneRACE Cohort 3, a participant was defined as recovered based on two consecutive negative NP/OP PCR tests, clearance by a healthcare professional, or resolution of symptoms. In the prospective study, whole blood, serum and a nasopharyngeal or oropharyngeal swab were collected from each participant by mobile phlebotomists. Additional blood draws and questionnaires over an approximately 2-month period could optionally be provided by prospective study participants. Blood samples from the prospective study were shipped frozen or at room temperature prior to DNA extraction.

TCRbeta CDR3 regions were amplified from genomic DNA by means of the immunoSEQ Assay, a bias-controlled multiplex PCR. Processing in the source paper ran as follows. The number of nucleated cells in each sample was estimated by amplification of reference gene primers within the assay. To quantify the absolute abundance of each unique TCRbeta CDR3 rearrangement, sequence reads were collapsed and filtered. For each sample, productive Simpson clonality was calculated by taking the square root of Simpson's diversity index across productive rearrangements. TCRdb stores this immuneACCESS table with in-frame sequences only. Part of the clones is absent; in the studies checked, under half of the shortfall reflects unresolved V genes, and no reason is known for the rest. V and J calls and clone size follow that table, whereas D and trimming were derived from the DNA. The sample contains approximately 440,000 clones, approximately 86% of them found a single time. The ten largest clones capture about 0.75% of the sample.

CDR1 and CDR2 are drawn from the germline V gene: MDHEN, SYDVKM. The CDR3 numbers 17 residues from cysteine through phenylalanine. Only the CDR3 portion is preserved as DNA: 51 bases, with reading frame beginning at the first base. Here V drops 5 bases and J drops 4 bases, and the junction holds 8 bases not matched to any gene. Sequenced: PBMCs or T cells enriched from blood (not recorded which). This TCR came from a young woman who had recovered from COVID-19. Here the chain combines TRBV28 and TRBJ2-1; TRBD2 aligns with 13 central bases. The CDR3 region reads CASSQTPGLAGYNEQFF. The DNA sequence follows: TGTGCCAGCAGTCAGACCCCGGGACTAGCGGGGTACAATGAGCAGTTCTTC.